These 23 T cell receptor beta chains originate from one sample sequenced in a study of Tregs in tolerant kidney transplant recipients. TCRdb keeps only in-frame clones here, not all; method: immunoSEQ multiplex PCR. This table has roughly 64,000 clones, roughly 98% appearing once. The specimen comprised Tregs from blood, sampled before the transplant. Every receptor here comes from a human donor who received a combined kidney and bone marrow transplant.

The chain combines TRBV2 with TRBJ2-7; D unclear. CDR1 is SNHLY, CDR2 FYNNEI, per germline. This CDR3 has 14 residues. V was trimmed by 4 bases and J by 2 bases, leaving 12 bases between them. The CDR3: CASSVRRVAYEQYF. The DNA of the CDR3 is TGTGCCAGCAGTGTCCGACGGGTAGCCTACGAGCAGTACTTC.

V and J are TRBV6-4 and TRBJ2-1; 8 positions agree with TRBD2. Trimming at V came to 4 bases and at J to 4 bases, leaving 3 bases not matched to a gene. The CDR3 is 14 residues long. CDR1 and CDR2 (germline): MRHNA, SNTAGT. The CDR3 sequence: CASSVSGTYNEQFF. The CDR3 bases are TGTGCCAGCAGTGTTAGCGGGACATACAATGAGCAGTTCTTC.

This rearrangement joins TRBV6-5 to TRBJ1-1; perhaps TRBD1 as D (5 bases). The germline CDR1 and CDR2 sequences are MNHEY and SVGAGI. This CDR3 comprises 11 residues. With 2 bases removed from V and 12 bases from J, the gap between germline ends came to 10 bases. Written as DNA, the CDR3 is TGTGCCAGCAGTTACCAGGGTGAGACTTTCTTT. Translated: CASSYQGETFF.

The chain joins TRBV15 to TRBJ1-5; D perhaps matches TRBD1 (6 bases). CDR1 and CDR2 from the germline V gene are LNHNV and YYDKDF (reference sequence). Deletions cut 7 bases from V and 7 bases from J, with 11 bases between. The CDR3 sequence is 12 residues long. CDR3 sequence reads: CATKEGEQPQHF. In DNA, the CDR3 is TGTGCCACCAAAGAGGGGGAACAGCCCCAGCATTTT.

The chain joins TRBV5-5 to TRBJ1-5; D might be TRBD1 (5 bases). Per the germline V gene, CDR1 is SGHKS and CDR2 is YYEKEE (reference sequence). V lost 4 bases, J lost 6 bases, and 14 bases lay in between. The CDR3 totals 14 residues. In DNA form, the CDR3 reads TGTGCCAGCAGCCACCAGGGTACTGCTCAGCCCCAGCATTTT. Protein sequence: CASSHQGTAQPQHF.

V is TRBV5-8 and J is TRBJ1-2, with unresolved D. Trimming left V 2 bases short and J 5 bases short, with 7 bases between. Germline CDR1 reads SGHTS; CDR2 reads YDEGEE. The CDR3 consists of 12 residues. The CDR3 DNA is TGTGCCAGCAGCTTCCGAGCTTATGGCTACACCTTC. Its protein is CASSFRAYGYTF.

V is TRBV27 and J is TRBJ1-2; D may be TRBD1 (6 bases). This CDR3 region has 19 residues. CDR1 MNHEY and CDR2 SMNVEV come from the germline V gene (reference sequence). Trimming removed 6 bases at V and 1 base at J, with 27 bases between. CDR3 region: CASSPLIGRRTDLNYGYTF. CDR3 bases: TGTGCCAGCAGCCCCCTCATCGGGCGGCGGACAGATCTTAACTATGGCTACACCTTC.

The gene calls are TRBV28 and TRBJ1-6; 8 bases align to TRBD1. This CDR3 is 16 amino acids long. Per the germline V gene, CDR1 is MDHEN and CDR2 is SYDVKM. The trim removed 6 bases at V and 3 bases at J, leaving 7 bases unmatched. The CDR3 loop is CASRPLGQGYNSPLHF. In DNA form, the CDR3 reads TGTGCCAGCAGGCCGCTTGGACAGGGCTATAATTCACCCCTCCACTTT.

This chain uses TRBV7-8 with TRBJ1-3; tentatively, D is TRBD1 (6 bases). CDR3 length: 14 amino acids. The V gene's germline CDR1 is SGHVS and CDR2 FQNEAQ. Trimming shortened V by 3 bases and J by 4 bases, and 10 bases separated the two germline ends. CDR3 nucleotides: TGTGCCAGCAGCTTGACAGGATCCGGAAACACCATATATTTT. This gives the protein CASSLTGSGNTIYF.

The chain combines TRBV5-6 with TRBJ1-1, with 7 bases aligning to TRBD1. CDR1 is SGHDT, CDR2 YYEEEE, per germline. Losses at the gene ends were 4 bases for V and 0 bases for J; bases not matched to a gene: 6. The CDR3 contains 15 residues. The CDR3 loop is CASSDRGQLNTEAFF. As DNA, the CDR3 is TGTGCCAGCAGCGACCGGGGACAGCTGAACACTGAAGCTTTCTTT.

The gene calls are TRBV20-1 and TRBJ2-7, with TRBD1 as a possible D gene (6 bases). Germline CDR1 and CDR2: DFQATT and SNEGSKA (reference sequence). Trimming took off 5 bases at V and 4 bases at J, with 9 bases between the two ends. This CDR3 is built from 11 residues. CDR3 residues: CSAPGTYEQYF. The CDR3 DNA reads TGCAGTGCTCCGGGGACATACGAGCAGTACTTC.

V usage is TRBV4-1 and J usage is TRBJ2-3; 8 nucleotides align to TRBD2. The CDR3 extends over 16 amino acids. The germline gives CDR1 MGHRA, CDR2 YSYEKL. V lost 1 base, J lost 1 base, and 4 bases stayed unmatched. DNA of the CDR3: TGCGCCAGCAGCCAAGTCTTTAGCGGGGGCACAGATACGCAGTATTTT. This codes for CASSQVFSGGTDTQYF.

The rearrangement joins TRBV6-5 to TRBJ2-6; 7 bases are a match to TRBD1. The ends lost 8 bases at V and 2 bases at J; junction bases unmatched: 6. CDR1 is MNHEY and CDR2 is SVGAGI in the germline V gene. The CDR3 is 15 residues long. CDR3 in amino acids: CASGLRGPGANVLTF. For the CDR3, the DNA is TGTGCCAGCGGTCTAAGGGGGCCTGGGGCCAACGTCCTGACTTTC.

The chain couples TRBV19 to TRBJ1-5; TRBD1 agrees at 7 bases. V dropped 8 bases and J dropped 6; count of bases not matched to a gene: 16. This CDR3 region has 16 residues. Germline CDR1 LNHDA, CDR2 SQIVND (reference sequence). CDR3 protein: CASGRQGVTSFQPQHF. In DNA form, the CDR3 reads TGTGCCAGTGGTAGGCAGGGGGTTACTAGCTTTCAGCCCCAGCATTTT.

The gene calls are TRBV7-8 and TRBJ2-5; 7 nucleotides agree with TRBD1. After removal of 4 bases from V and 5 bases from J, the junction contained 10 bases not matched to a gene. CDR3 size: 15 residues. Looked up from germline, CDR1 is SGHVS and CDR2 is FQNEAQ. Written as DNA, the CDR3 is TGTGCCAGCAGCTCCCCCTACAGGGGCGGGGAGACCCAGTACTTC. As protein: CASSSPYRGGETQYF.

V gene TRBV19 combines with J gene TRBJ2-7; 9 positions match TRBD1. J was trimmed by 3 bases and V by 11 bases; bases with no gene match: 11. This CDR3 spans 14 amino acids. Germline V gene data show CDR1 as LNHDA and CDR2 as SQIVND (reference sequence). The CDR3 DNA sequence: TGTGCCTCCGCGATGTGGGGACAGGGCTACGAGCAGTACTTC. Translated: CASAMWGQGYEQYF.

This chain connects TRBV7-8 to TRBJ2-5, with TRBD2 identical over 9 bases. V shed 3 bases and J 4 bases; nucleotides not matched to a gene: 3. In germline, CDR1 is SGHVS, CDR2 FQNEAQ. This CDR3 spans 14 amino acids. The CDR3 sequence is CASSFRLAVETQYF. DNA of the CDR3: TGTGCCAGCAGCTTTAGACTAGCGGTAGAGACCCAGTACTTC.

The chain is built from TRBV5-1 and TRBJ2-5; 8 nucleotides match TRBD2. In germline, CDR1 is SGHRS, CDR2 YFSETQ. The CDR3 runs 13 residues. V shed 6 bases, J shed 5 bases, and the junction held 6 bases outside the gene matches. The CDR3 spells CASKAGDRETQYF. The CDR3 DNA follows: TGCGCCAGCAAAGCGGGAGATCGGGAGACCCAGTACTTC.

DNA for the CDR3: TGCGCCAGCAGCCAGGGTAGCGGGAGGTCGAACACCGGGGAGCTGTTTTTT. As protein: CASSQGSGRSNTGELFF. The chain couples TRBV4-1 to TRBJ2-2, with 10 bases lining up with TRBD2. The V gene's germline CDR1 is MGHRA and CDR2 YSYEKL. The CDR3 has 17 amino acids. After removal of 3 bases from V and 0 bases from J, the junction contained 4 bases not matched to a gene.

The V gene is TRBV7-2, the J gene TRBJ2-7, with D possibly being TRBD1 (5 bases). The CDR3 contains 14 residues. V lost 4 bases and J lost 2, with 12 bases in between. Germline-derived CDR1 and CDR2 are SGHTA and FQGNSA. The CDR3 DNA is TGTGCCAGCAGCTCCTCAGGGTACGCCTACGAGCAGTACTTC. Translating gives CASSSSGYAYEQYF.

The chain employs TRBV5-7 and TRBJ2-7; D gene uncertain. TRBV5-7 is identified as an open reading frame with a role that is uncertain. The CDR3 totals 13 residues. Trimming pared 2 bases from V and 9 bases from J, leaving 15 bases between. CDR3 protein: CASSFGNHSGQYF. In DNA form, the CDR3 reads TGTGCCAGCAGCTTTGGAAACCACTCGGGGCAGTACTTC.

The chain recombines TRBV9 with TRBJ2-6; D possibly corresponds to TRBD2 (6 bases). Germline CDR1 and CDR2: SGDLS and YYNGEE. The CDR3 loop spans 18 amino acids. V lost 4 bases, J lost 0 bases, and 17 bases lay in between. In nucleotides, the CDR3 is TGTGCCAGCAGCTACTACCCGGGACTCCGCTCTGGGGCCAACGTCCTGACTTTC. Translation gives CASSYYPGLRSGANVLTF.

The chain links TRBV7-2 to TRBJ2-7; 9 positions match TRBD2. V gave up 7 bases and J gave up 10 bases; unmatched junction bases: 17. The CDR3 runs to 15 residues. CDR1 is SGHTA and CDR2 is FQGNSA in the germline V gene. The CDR3 spells CASIGGASGTICQYF. In DNA form, the CDR3 reads TGTGCCAGCATAGGTGGGGCTAGCGGGACCATCTGTCAGTACTTC.